This T cell receptor beta chain was sequenced during a study of blood T cell repertoires in COVID-19. Background on the study: COVID-19 samples collected from the United States, Italy and Spain covered acute and convalescent phases.

Only in-frame clones appear in the TCRdb table, and some are missing; sequencing was by immunoSEQ multiplex PCR. This repertoire shows some 27,000 clones, around 87% found once; its top ten account for roughly 14%. This clone appeared a single time. Specimen: peripheral blood. The receptor was derived from a human donor in a cohort sampled during active COVID-19. The donor label of this sample is uncertain.

DNA of the CDR3: TGTGCCAGCAGACCGCGGACAGGCGGCTCCTACGAGCAGTACTTC. This encodes CASRPRTGGSYEQYF. This chain uses TRBV6-5 with TRBJ2-7; 7 bases fit TRBD1. Germline values: CDR1 MNHEY, CDR2 SVGAGI. J was trimmed by 0 bases and V by 6 bases; bases with no gene match: 8. The CDR3 length is 15 residues.